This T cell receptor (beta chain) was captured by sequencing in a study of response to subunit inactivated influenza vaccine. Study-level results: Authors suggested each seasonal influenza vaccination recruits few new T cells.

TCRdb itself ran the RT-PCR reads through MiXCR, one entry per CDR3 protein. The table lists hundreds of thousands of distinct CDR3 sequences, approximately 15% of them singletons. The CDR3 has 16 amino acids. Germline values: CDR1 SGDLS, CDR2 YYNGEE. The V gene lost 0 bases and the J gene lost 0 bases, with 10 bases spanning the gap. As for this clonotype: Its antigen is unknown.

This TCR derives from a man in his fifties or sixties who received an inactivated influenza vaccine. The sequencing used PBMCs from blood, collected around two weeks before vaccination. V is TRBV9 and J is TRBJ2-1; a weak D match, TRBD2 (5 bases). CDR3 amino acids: CASSVGGRTSYNEQFF. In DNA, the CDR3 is TGTGCCAGCAGCGTAGGAGGGAGAACCTCCTACAATGAGCAGTTCTTC.